What follows is one T cell receptor beta chain and its context. What it binds is not known. The data are from a study of PD-1 blockade in mismatch repair-deficient tumors. Whole-study context: Enrolled about 2012-2016, patients had progressing, pretreated mismatch repair-deficient cancers of about a dozen types.

In germline, CDR1 is MDHEN, CDR2 SYDVKM. The CDR3 runs 12 residues. Between the trimmed V and J ends, which lost 11 bases and 7 bases, there was a span of 15 bases. The method was immunoSEQ multiplex PCR; TCRdb's version includes in-frame clones alone and lacks a portion of them. The data show over 75,000 clones, roughly 80% seen once. A few pembrolizumab responders had their TCRs sequenced. Findings and limits, study-wide: Rapid post-treatment expansion, then contraction, generally preceding radiologic response, marked tumor-resident clones.

This clonotype was sampled from an adult with mismatch repair-deficient cancer. Sequencing was performed on peripheral blood, taken 12 weeks after starting pembrolizumab. The genes are TRBV28 and TRBJ1-5; D is unclear. The CDR3 sequence: CASHTPGQPQHF. The CDR3, as DNA: TGTGCCTCCCATACGCCGGGCCAGCCCCAGCATTTT.